The following is a T cell receptor beta chain sequence with its context. Just one base apart from a much larger clone, this may be a read error. Since the CDR3 does not end with the conserved phenylalanine or tryptophan, this likely comes from a read error. This specimen comes from a study of glioma-infiltrating T cells. The CDR3 is made up of 14 amino acids. The germline V gene encodes CDR1 SGHAT and CDR2 FQNNGV. The junction had 4 bases not matched to a gene; V was cut back by 5 bases and J by 1 base. The iRepertoire nested amplicon-rescue multiplex PCR amplified TCR alpha and beta CDR3s from RNA. TCRdb reprocessed the multiplex PCR reads with MiXCR, giving one entry per CDR3 protein. The sample carries roughly 120,000 distinct CDR3 sequences, under 30% recorded once.

The material sequenced was glioma tissue, nonneoplastic brain tissue, or PBMCs (not recorded which). This TCR derives from a human donor with low-grade glioma or glioblastoma, undergoing nonglioma brain surgery, or in good health (not recorded which). The rearrangement links TRBV11-2 to TRBJ1-1; 7 positions match TRBD1. CDR3 DNA sequence: TGTGCCAGCAGCCCAGGGGGTACGAACACTGAAGCTTTCCTT. The encoded protein is CASSPGGTNTEAFL.